Listed below are T cell receptor beta chains from one sample, sequenced in a study of T-cell memory formation after mild COVID-19. One entry per CDR3 protein results from TCRdb running MiXCR on the 5' RACE reads. The table records about 82,000 distinct CDR3 sequences, less than 15% of them present only once. The sequencing sample was made of PBMCs or a T cell subset sorted from them (not recorded which). These receptors all stem from a man younger than 35 who had mild COVID-19 (a few samples of this study predate the infection). Cell type and time point are not known. The CDR3 runs from the conserved cysteine through the conserved F or W. Fields, in order: D gene, J gene, V gene, clone size, CDR3 DNA, CDR3 protein. A D gene is named only where the DNA matches it firmly. Size is stated for part of the rows, as once, few or many counts, or as a class when the clone is expanded.

>NA|TRBJ2-1|TRBV5-1|NA
TGCGCCAGCGGACCAGGCGTTGAGAATGAGCAGTTCTTC
CASGPGVENEQFF
>TRBD2|TRBJ2-3|TRBV10-3|few
TGTGCCATCAGTGCCCTCACGTCACTAGCGGGGGGCAGAAGCACAGATACGCAGTATTTT
CAISALTSLAGGRSTDTQYF
>NA|TRBJ2-5|TRBV20-1|NA
TGCAGTGCTAGTTTGGGAGACCACGAGACCCAGTACTTC
CSASLGDHETQYF
>TRBD2|TRBJ2-3|TRBV27|NA
TGTGCCAGCAGGCGGGGGGGCCCCCCAGATACGCAGTATTTT
CASRRGGPPDTQYF
>NA|TRBJ2-3|TRBV6-4|many
TGTGCCAGCAGTGAGGGGAGCACAGATACGCAGTATTTT
CASSEGSTDTQYF
>TRBD1|TRBJ2-7|TRBV10-2|few
TGCGCCAGCAGAGGGACAGTCGGAGCCTACGAGCAGTACTTC
CASRGTVGAYEQYF
>NA|TRBJ1-1|TRBV7-8|NA
TGTGCCAGCAGCTTACGGTTGGGGGTGGAAGCTTTCTTT
CASSLRLGVEAFF
>NA|TRBJ2-1|TRBV6-4|many
TGTGCCAGCAGTGAAGAGGGGGGCCCCTACAATGAGCAGTTCTTC
CASSEEGGPYNEQFF
>NA|TRBJ1-4|TRBV4-3|NA
TGCGCCAGCAGCCAAGAACGCCTCGCAACTAATGAAAAACTGTTTTTT
CASSQERLATNEKLFF
>NA|TRBJ2-7|TRBV29-1|NA
TGCAGCGTTGATTCAGGGGAGGGCTACGAGCAGTACTTC
CSVDSGEGYEQYF
>NA|TRBJ2-7|TRBV15|NA
TGTGCCACCAGCAGAGAACCCCCGGGCGGCTACGAGCAGTACTTC
CATSREPPGGYEQYF
>NA|TRBJ2-7|TRBV9|NA
TGTGCCAGCAGCGTAGGGCAGAACTACGAGCAGTACTTC
CASSVGQNYEQYF
>NA|TRBJ1-2|TRBV12-3/TRBV12-4|few
TGTGCCAGCAGTCCAGAGTCGGACGGCTATGGCTACACCTTC
CASSPESDGYGYTF
>NA|TRBJ2-1|TRBV12-3/TRBV12-4|NA
TGTGCCAGCAGGGACCCCGGGACCGCCTACAATGAGCAGTTCTTC
CASRDPGTAYNEQFF
>NA|TRBJ2-1|TRBV9|few
TGTGCCAGCAGCGTAGAACTAAGGTGGAATGAGCAGTTCTTC
CASSVELRWNEQFF
>NA|TRBJ1-5|TRBV5-1|few
TGCGCCAGCAGCTTGTGGGGGGCTGGTCAGCCCCAGCATTTT
CASSLWGAGQPQHF